These 23 T cell receptor beta chains share one sample of origin, sequenced in a study of T cell responses to AZD1222 COVID-19 vaccine. Libraries were prepared by immunoSEQ multiplex PCR; TCRdb keeps only in-frame clonotypes and omits some of them. This sample yields roughly 160,000 clones, of which roughly 89% are seen a single time; around 1.7% belongs to the top ten. Sequenced material: peripheral blood, taken on day 0 of AZD1222 vaccination. These receptors were collected from an adult in good health.

The rearrangement uses TRBV14 and TRBJ2-7; possibly TRBD1 or TRBD2 for D (5 bases each). Germline loops: CDR1 SGHDN, CDR2 FVKESK. V was trimmed by 2 bases and J by 0 bases, leaving 14 bases between them. This CDR3 region has 16 residues. CDR3 DNA: TGTGCCAGCAGCCAACAGGCGAGGGGAATCTCCTACGAGCAGTACTTC. Protein product: CASSQQARGISYEQYF. The variable domain in full, with the rest retrieved from reference TRBV14 and TRBJ2-7, is EAGVTQFPSHSVIEKGQTVTLRCDPISGHDNLYWYRRVMGKEIKFLLHFVKESKQDESGMPNNRFLAERTGGTYSTLKVQPAELEDSGVYFCASSQQARGISYEQYFGPGTRLTVT.

This chain links TRBV7-3 with TRBJ2-3; D is possibly TRBD2 (6 bases). V was cut by 1 base and J by 1 base, with 9 bases left in between. Germline CDR1 reads SGHTA; CDR2 reads FQGTGA. This CDR3 comprises 15 residues. The CDR3 here is CASSLRRGGTDTQYF. The CDR3, as DNA: TGTGCCAGCAGCTTAAGGCGGGGCGGCACAGATACGCAGTATTTT.

The rearrangement links TRBV2 to TRBJ2-7; D call uncertain. The ends were cut back, 0 bases at V and 3 bases at J, with 3 bases in the middle. CDR3 length: 12 residues. Germline V gene sequence: CDR1 SNHLY, CDR2 FYNNEI. Here the CDR3 DNA reads TGTGCCAGCAGTGAAGCAGACTACGAGCAGTACTTC. Encoded protein: CASSEADYEQYF.

The chain carries TRBV9 and TRBJ2-5; D ambiguous. The CDR3 runs to 16 residues. Germline CDR1 is SGDLS and CDR2 is YYNGEE. Trimming shortened V by 1 base and J by 1 base, and 14 bases separated the two germline ends. The CDR3 nucleotides are TGTGCCAGCAGCGTAAGGGCAGGCCAACTCCAAGAGACCCAGTACTTC. As protein: CASSVRAGQLQETQYF.

The chain is built from TRBV6-5 and TRBJ2-3; D remains ambiguous. CDR1 is MNHEY, CDR2 SVGAGI, per germline. The V gene lost 2 bases and the J gene lost 5 bases, with 11 bases spanning the gap. The CDR3 is 14 amino acids. The CDR3 loop reads CASSYGTAIDTQYF. The DNA of the CDR3 is TGTGCCAGCAGTTACGGCACAGCAATAGATACGCAGTATTTT.

The CDR3 nucleotides read TGTGCCAGCAGGGGACAGGGGGCGCGTGAAAAACTGTTTTTT. It translates to CASRGQGAREKLFF. This chain uses TRBV5-6 with TRBJ1-4; 12 nucleotides line up with TRBD1. Trimming removed 5 bases from V and 7 bases from J; junction bases left unmatched: 3. The CDR3 is 14 residues long. Germline-derived CDR1 and CDR2 are SGHDT and YYEEEE.

The J gene is TRBJ2-5, the V gene TRBV5-4; the D gene is possibly TRBD1 (5 bases). Germline-derived CDR1 and CDR2 are SGHNT and YYREEE (reference sequence). Between the trimmed V and J ends, which lost 4 bases and 1 base, there was a span of 14 bases. This CDR3 region has 15 residues. Written as DNA, the CDR3 is TGTGCCAGCAGCGGAGATGACAGTCTCCAAGAGACCCAGTACTTC. It yields the protein CASSGDDSLQETQYF.

The chain couples TRBV2 to TRBJ1-2; 8 nucleotides match TRBD1. Germline V gives CDR1 SNHLY, CDR2 FYNNEI. Trimming at V came to 10 bases and at J to 6 bases, leaving 10 bases not matched to a gene. There are 13 residues in the CDR3. The CDR3 nucleotides are TGTGCCACCTGCATATTGACAGGGGATGGCTACACCTTC. Residues: CATCILTGDGYTF.

This sequence joins TRBV7-8 and TRBJ2-7, with a possible D match to TRBD1 (6 bases). The V and J ends lost 3 bases and 0 bases respectively, with 9 bases between them. The germline V gene encodes CDR1 SGHVS and CDR2 FQNEAQ. The CDR3 length is 14 residues. The CDR3 DNA reads as TGTGCCAGCAGCTTGGGGGCGCACTCCTACGAGCAGTACTTC. Its protein is CASSLGAHSYEQYF.

The CDR3 loop is CASRTGFNQPQHF. CDR3 bases: TGTGCCAGTAGAACAGGCTTCAATCAGCCCCAGCATTTT. The chain employs TRBV6-5 and TRBJ1-5; tentative D call: TRBD1 (5 bases). The V end was cut by 9 bases, the J end by 3 bases, with 12 bases between. CDR1 and CDR2 (germline): MNHEY, SVGAGI. The CDR3 has 13 amino acids.

V is TRBV25-1 and J is TRBJ2-2; 8 nucleotides align to TRBD1. The CDR3 has 13 amino acids. Germline-derived CDR1 and CDR2 are MGHDK and SYGVNS. Trimming at V came to 5 bases and at J to 5 bases, leaving 1 base not matched to a gene. CDR3 nucleotide sequence: TGTGCCAGCAGTACAGGGGGTACCGGGGAGCTGTTTTTT. Amino acids: CASSTGGTGELFF.

The chain employs TRBV27 and TRBJ1-2, with a tentative D call TRBD1 (6 bases). The CDR3 spans 15 residues. Trimming cost V 9 bases and J 4 bases, with 21 bases left between them. Per the germline V gene, CDR1 is MNHEY and CDR2 is SMNVEV (reference sequence). The CDR3 DNA sequence: TGTGCCAGTTCCAATACTCAGGGACATCTCTATGGCTACACCTTC. Encoded protein: CASSNTQGHLYGYTF.

The V call is TRBV6-5, the J call TRBJ1-6; D perhaps matches TRBD1 (6 bases). CDR3 length equals 14 residues. Germline lookup yields CDR1 MNHEY and CDR2 SVGAGI. Trimming left V 9 bases short and J 9 bases short, with 18 bases between. CDR3 DNA sequence: TGTGCCAGTAGGGGGGTCCCGAGGAGTTCACCCCTCCACTTT. The encoded protein is CASRGVPRSSPLHF.

This chain links TRBV18 with TRBJ2-2; D gene uncertain. CDR3 length: 13 amino acids. Germline V gives CDR1 KGHSH, CDR2 LQKENI. The germline V and J ends were trimmed by 3 bases and 5 bases, with 7 bases remaining between them. CDR3 sequence: CASSPSGTGELFF. As DNA, the CDR3 is TGTGCCAGCTCACCCTCCGGGACCGGGGAGCTGTTTTTT.

DNA of the CDR3: TGTGCCAGCAGCTTATTCCCTGGGGATGAGCAGTTCTTC. Protein product: CASSLFPGDEQFF. V usage is TRBV11-1 and J usage is TRBJ2-1; D remains ambiguous. Trimming took off 2 bases at V and 8 bases at J, with 10 bases between the two ends. CDR3 length: 13 residues. CDR1 is SGHAT and CDR2 is FQDESV in the germline V gene (reference sequence).

The chain uses TRBV11-2 and TRBJ1-1; D gene uncertain. Trimming took off 2 bases at V and 3 bases at J, with 10 bases between the two ends. The CDR3 sequence is 14 residues long. Germline values: CDR1 SGHAT, CDR2 FQNNGV. The CDR3 bases are TGTGCCAGCAGCTTATTCCACTTGGACACTGAAGCTTTCTTT. It encodes CASSLFHLDTEAFF.

The rearrangement joins TRBV6-5 to TRBJ1-2; no firm D call. Germline V gene lookup returns CDR1 MNHEY and CDR2 SVGAGI. Trimming took off 3 bases at V and 7 bases at J, with 9 bases between the two ends. CDR3 length: 12 residues. The CDR3 spells CASSYAGLGYTF. Here the CDR3 DNA reads TGTGCCAGCAGTTATGCGGGCCTTGGCTACACCTTC.

This clone was seen a single time. The rearrangement links TRBV27 to TRBJ2-7; D gene unclear. CDR1 is MNHEY and CDR2 is SMNVEV in the germline V gene (reference sequence). The CDR3 consists of 13 residues. V gave up 6 bases and J gave up 3 bases, with 12 bases separating them. The CDR3 sequence: CASSLGRHYEQYF. CDR3 DNA sequence: TGTGCCAGCAGCCTAGGACGACACTACGAGCAGTACTTC.

J is TRBJ2-2 and V is TRBV7-2; D is unclear. The V end lost 8 bases, the J end lost 4 bases, and 8 bases lay between the germline ends. Germline assignment: CDR1 SGHTA and CDR2 FQGNSA. The CDR3 is made up of 12 amino acids. CDR3 DNA: TGTGCCAGCGGACCCTTCACCGGGGAGCTGTTTTTT. It translates to CASGPFTGELFF.

The CDR3 protein is CASSPLGNEQFF. The CDR3 DNA follows: TGTGCCAGCAGTCCACTGGGAAATGAGCAGTTCTTC. The chain joins TRBV12-3 or TRBV12-4 to TRBJ2-1, with no clear D. The V gene lost 5 bases and the J gene lost 7 bases, with 9 bases spanning the gap. The CDR3 is 12 amino acids.

J is TRBJ1-2 and V is TRBV11-2, with D uncertain. The CDR3 is 16 residues long. Germline V lookup: CDR1 SGHAT, CDR2 FQNNGV. Trimming took 0 bases from V and 8 from J, leaving 19 bases between them. The CDR3, as DNA: TGTGCCAGCAGCTTAGATTGGCAGTCAAGGACGGCGGGCTACACCTTC. Translation gives CASSLDWQSRTAGYTF.

Notes on this clone: One end of the junction varies from germline; a read error may be responsible. The chain is built from TRBV19 and TRBJ2-1; TRBD2 aligns across 14 bases. The germline V gene encodes CDR1 LNHDA and CDR2 SQIVND (reference sequence). CDR3 length equals 15 residues. The CDR3 loop is CANSPGLAGVYEQFF. CDR3 DNA: TGTGCCAATAGTCCGGGACTAGCGGGAGTGTATGAGCAGTTCTTC.

This clone is a singleton in its sample. This chain joins TRBV6-5 and TRBJ1-1, with D uncertain. Germline CDR1 MNHEY, CDR2 SVGAGI. Trimming left V 7 bases short and J 12 bases short, with 18 bases between. The CDR3 spans 12 residues. CDR3 loop: CASNSGSLRTFF. CDR3 coding DNA: TGTGCCAGCAACTCCGGGAGTCTACGAACTTTCTTT.